This T cell receptor beta chain came from a study of long-term antiretroviral therapy in people with HIV. Run at survey level, the immunoSEQ assay was version v3.0. Assay used: immunoSEQ multiplex PCR; TCRdb lists only in-frame clones, some missing. This table holds 45,000 or so clones, 90% to 95% found once. There was at least one pre-ART PBMC sample for each donor, plus at least two post-ART PBMC samples. This sequence was found in a woman aged 45 to 65 with HIV. The sequencing here drew on unsorted PBMCs, taken 3.7 years after starting antiretroviral therapy.

Here the CDR3 reads CASREQVSGNTIYF. CDR3 bases: TGTGCCAGCAGAGAACAGGTCTCTGGAAACACCATATATTTT. This chain uses TRBV6-1 with TRBJ1-3, with a weak D call TRBD1 (5 bases). Trimming shortened V by 6 bases and J by 0 bases, and 9 bases separated the two germline ends. Germline V gene sequence: CDR1 MNHNS, CDR2 SASEGT. The CDR3 has 14 amino acids.